A single sample is the source of the 4 T cell receptor beta chains below, sequenced in a study of cytomegalovirus exposure and HLA in healthy donors (TCRdb year 2017). The library was built by means of the immunoSEQ multiplex PCR assay. For the multiplex PCR, a mixture combining 60 forward primers for TCR Vbeta segments and 13 reverse primers for TCR Jbeta segments was used. This immuneACCESS table, as held by TCRdb, lists in-frame sequences with V and J called but not all clones. Of the missing ones, under half trace to an unresolved V gene in checked studies; the others have no known cause. This sample is represented by 120,000 or so clones; roughly 71% of them were singletons. The ten largest clonotypes hold roughly 6% of the sample. Source material: PBMCs. The receptor source for this set is a woman in her 50s in good health and CMV-seropositive.

The chain recombines TRBV5-1 with TRBJ2-7, with 7 bases fitting TRBD2. Germline-derived CDR1 and CDR2 are SGHRS and YFSETQ. The CDR3 contains 14 residues. The J segment lost 6 bases and the V segment lost 4 bases, leaving 10 bases of the junction unmatched. As DNA, the CDR3 is TGCGCCAGCAGCCTTCCTGTGGGGGGGACCGAGCAGTACTTC. Protein sequence: CASSLPVGGTEQYF.

The chain has TRBV6-5 and TRBJ1-5, with D possibly TRBD1 on 5 matching bases. The CDR3 covers 15 residues. Germline V lookup: CDR1 MNHEY, CDR2 SVGAGI. The V end lost 2 bases, the J end lost 0 bases, and 8 bases lay between the germline ends. CDR3 sequence (DNA): TGTGCCAGCAGTTACAGGGGCTCTAGCAATCAGCCCCAGCATTTT. Protein: CASSYRGSSNQPQHF.

The rearrangement uses TRBV2 and TRBJ1-1; D may be TRBD1 (6 bases). This CDR3 has 14 amino acids. Trimming shortened V by 6 bases and J by 1 base, and 12 bases separated the two germline ends. In germline, CDR1 is SNHLY, CDR2 FYNNEI. The CDR3 DNA reads TGTGCCAGCAGCGGAGGGGGGGGGAACACTGAAGCTTTCTTT. It specifies CASSGGGGNTEAFF. Looking up the rest from reference TRBV2 and TRBJ1-1 gives the full variable domain: EPEVTQTPSHQVTQMGQEVILRCVPISNHLYFYWYRQILGQKVEFLVSFYNNEISEKSEIFDDQFSVERPDGSNFTLKIRSTKLEDSAMYFCASSGGGGNTEAFFGQGTRLTVV.

This sequence joins TRBV29-1 and TRBJ2-3; the D gene is possibly TRBD1 (5 bases). Germline V gene sequence: CDR1 SQVTM, CDR2 ANQGSEA. The CDR3 is 14 residues long. The V and J ends lost 5 bases and 1 base respectively, with 13 bases between them. This CDR3 is CSVRGLTGTDTQYF. In DNA form, the CDR3 reads TGCAGCGTTAGGGGCCTAACGGGCACAGATACGCAGTATTTT.